This TCR beta chain was documented in a study of cytomegalovirus exposure and HLA in healthy donors. Study-wide findings and caveats: The study labeled 164 TCR beta chains cytomegalovirus-associated. The authors later found HLA-associated TCR beta chains more clonally expanded than equally common others.

This CDR3 has 13 amino acids. Germline-derived CDR1 and CDR2 are SGHTA and FQGTGA. The V end was cut by 5 bases, the J end by 1 base, with 8 bases between. A note on this clone: Its antigen is not known.

Primers for the PCR totalled 60 Vbeta and 13 Jbeta. Per the authors' pipeline: Later work found around 85 million unique TCR beta chains, with about 10 million shared. Only in-frame clones appear in the TCRdb table, and some are missing; sequencing was by immunoSEQ multiplex PCR. For V, J and clone size, that table is used; D and trimming come from the DNA. The data show around 200,000 clones, more than 80% seen once. The J gene is TRBJ1-1, the V gene TRBV7-3; possibly TRBD1 for D (5 bases). This TCR came from a boy younger than 18 in good health and CMV-seronegative. The sample taken for sequencing was PBMCs. In DNA form, the CDR3 reads TGTGCCAGCAGCGTTACAGGGAACACTGAAGCTTTCTTT. It yields the protein CASSVTGNTEAFF.